This entry features one T cell receptor (beta chain) sequence. No antigen is known for it. V shed 6 bases and J shed 4 bases, with 22 bases lying between them. The CDR3 runs 17 residues. The data were taken from a study of post-analysis software for immune sequencing data. Regarding the study as a whole: Comparison of patients with controls showed 4 to 6 TRBV segments more frequent in patients, TRBV5-6, TRBV5-1 and TRBV20-1 among them.

Prepared TCR beta cDNA libraries contained unique molecular identifiers. TCRdb used MiXCR to reprocess the PCR reads, holding one entry per CDR3 protein. Here the sample spans 750,000 to 950,000 distinct CDR3 sequences, 46% being singletons. Input material: blood. The origin of this receptor is a girl aged 5-17 years with multiple sclerosis. The rearrangement uses TRBV12-3 or TRBV12-4 and TRBJ2-1; D is possibly TRBD2 (5 bases). The CDR3 loop reads CASRPLFCGLPYNEQFF. The CDR3 DNA sequence: TGTGCCAGCAGGCCCCTATTTTGCGGGCTGCCTTACAATGAGCAGTTCTTC.